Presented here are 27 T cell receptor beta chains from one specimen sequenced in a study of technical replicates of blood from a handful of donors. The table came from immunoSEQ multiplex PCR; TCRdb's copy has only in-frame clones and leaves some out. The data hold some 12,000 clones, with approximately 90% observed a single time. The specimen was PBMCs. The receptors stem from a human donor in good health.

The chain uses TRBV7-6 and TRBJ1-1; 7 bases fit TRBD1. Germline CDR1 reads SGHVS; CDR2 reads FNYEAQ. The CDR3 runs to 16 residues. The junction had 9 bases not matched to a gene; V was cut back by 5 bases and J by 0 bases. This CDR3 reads CASSPLRDSMNTEAFF. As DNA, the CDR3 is TGTGCCAGCAGCCCCCTCCGGGACAGCATGAACACTGAAGCTTTCTTT.

The CDR3 region is CASSLDGLIYEQYF. As DNA, the CDR3 is TGTGCCAGCAGCTTAGACGGACTCATATACGAGCAGTACTTC. The J gene is TRBJ2-7, the V gene TRBV11-2, with D possibly TRBD2 on 5 matching bases. Trimming took 0 bases from V and 4 from J, leaving 10 bases between them. Germline loops: CDR1 SGHAT, CDR2 FQNNGV. The CDR3 sequence is 14 residues long.

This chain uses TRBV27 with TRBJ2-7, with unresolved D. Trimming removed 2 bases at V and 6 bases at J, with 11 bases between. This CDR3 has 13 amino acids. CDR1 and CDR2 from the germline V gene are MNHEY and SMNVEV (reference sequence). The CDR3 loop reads CASSLGLRLEQYF. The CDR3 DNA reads TGTGCCAGCAGTTTAGGTCTCAGGCTCGAGCAGTACTTC.

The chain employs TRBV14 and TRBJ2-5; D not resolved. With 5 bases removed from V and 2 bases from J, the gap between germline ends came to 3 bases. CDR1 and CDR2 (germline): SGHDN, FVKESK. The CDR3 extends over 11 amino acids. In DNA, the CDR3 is TGTGCCAGCAGCTCACAAGAGACCCAGTACTTC. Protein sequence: CASSSQETQYF.

The CDR3 spells CASSYSPRQGLFGYTF. CDR3 DNA: TGTGCCAGCAGTTACTCTCCGAGACAGGGGTTGTTTGGCTACACCTTC. V and J are TRBV6-6 and TRBJ1-2; 8 positions match TRBD1. V lost 0 bases, J lost 7 bases, and 10 bases stayed unmatched. Germline values: CDR1 MNHNY, CDR2 SVGAGI (reference sequence). The CDR3 length is 16 residues.

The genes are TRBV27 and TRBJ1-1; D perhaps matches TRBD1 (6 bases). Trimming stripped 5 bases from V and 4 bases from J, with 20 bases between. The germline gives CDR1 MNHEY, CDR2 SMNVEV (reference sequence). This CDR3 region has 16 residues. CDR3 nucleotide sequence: TGTGCCAGCAGTGGGGGGGGCGGGGCTTTCTTCACTGAAGCTTTCTTT. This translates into CASSGGGGAFFTEAFF.

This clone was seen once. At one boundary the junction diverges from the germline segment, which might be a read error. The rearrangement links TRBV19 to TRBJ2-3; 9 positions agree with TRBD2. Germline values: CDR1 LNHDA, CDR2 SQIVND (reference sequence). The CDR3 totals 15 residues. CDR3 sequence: CASSIAAGGPDTQYF. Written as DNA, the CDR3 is TGTGCCAGTAGCATAGCGGCGGGAGGGCCGGATACGCAGTATTTT.

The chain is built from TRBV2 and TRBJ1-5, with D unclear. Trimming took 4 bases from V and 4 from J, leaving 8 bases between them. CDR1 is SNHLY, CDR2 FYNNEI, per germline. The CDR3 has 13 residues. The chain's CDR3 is CASSVAGNQPQHF. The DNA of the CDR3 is TGTGCCAGCAGTGTGGCGGGGAATCAGCCCCAGCATTTT. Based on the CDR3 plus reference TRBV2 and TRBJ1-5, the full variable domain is EPEVTQTPSHQVTQMGQEVILRCVPISNHLYFYWYRQILGQKVEFLVSFYNNEISEKSEIFDDQFSVERPDGSNFTLKIRSTKLEDSAMYFCASSVAGNQPQHFGDGTRLSIL.

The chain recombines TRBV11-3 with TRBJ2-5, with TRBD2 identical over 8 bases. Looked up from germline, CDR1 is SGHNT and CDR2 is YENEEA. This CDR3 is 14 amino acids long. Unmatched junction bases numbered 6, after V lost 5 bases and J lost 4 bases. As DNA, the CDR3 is TGTGCCAGCAGCCGCGGGGGGCAGGGAGAGACCCAGTACTTC. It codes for CASSRGGQGETQYF.

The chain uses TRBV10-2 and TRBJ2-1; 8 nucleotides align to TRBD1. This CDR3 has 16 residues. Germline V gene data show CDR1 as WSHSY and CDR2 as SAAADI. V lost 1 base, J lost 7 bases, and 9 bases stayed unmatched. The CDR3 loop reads CASSEFPGQGYNEQFF. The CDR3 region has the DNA TGCGCCAGCAGTGAGTTCCCTGGACAGGGTTATAATGAGCAGTTCTTC.

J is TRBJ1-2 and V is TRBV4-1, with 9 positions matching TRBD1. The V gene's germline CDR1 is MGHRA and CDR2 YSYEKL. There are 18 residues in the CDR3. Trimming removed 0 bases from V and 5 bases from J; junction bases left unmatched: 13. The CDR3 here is CASSQDLGGQGVLYGYTF. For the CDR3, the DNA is TGCGCCAGCAGCCAAGATCTGGGGGGACAGGGAGTCCTTTATGGCTACACCTTC.

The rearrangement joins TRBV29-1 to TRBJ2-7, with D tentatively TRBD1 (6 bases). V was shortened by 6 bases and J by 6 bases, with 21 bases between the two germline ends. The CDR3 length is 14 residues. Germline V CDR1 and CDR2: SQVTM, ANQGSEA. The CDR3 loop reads CSVRVGTSNAEQYF. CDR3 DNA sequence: TGCAGCGTCCGGGTGGGGACATCTAACGCCGAGCAGTACTTC.

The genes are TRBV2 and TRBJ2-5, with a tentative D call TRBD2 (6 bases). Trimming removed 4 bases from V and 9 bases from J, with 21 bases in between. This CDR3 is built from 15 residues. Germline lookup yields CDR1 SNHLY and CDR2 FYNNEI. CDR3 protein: CASSGSLGPGGAQYF. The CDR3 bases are TGTGCCAGCAGTGGTTCCCTTGGGCCTGGCGGGGCCCAGTACTTC.

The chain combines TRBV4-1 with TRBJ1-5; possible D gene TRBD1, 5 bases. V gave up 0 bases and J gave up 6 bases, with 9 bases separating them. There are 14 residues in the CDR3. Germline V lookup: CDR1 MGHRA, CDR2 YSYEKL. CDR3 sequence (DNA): TGCGCCAGCAGCCAAGATAACAGGCTTCAGCCCCAGCATTTT. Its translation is CASSQDNRLQPQHF.

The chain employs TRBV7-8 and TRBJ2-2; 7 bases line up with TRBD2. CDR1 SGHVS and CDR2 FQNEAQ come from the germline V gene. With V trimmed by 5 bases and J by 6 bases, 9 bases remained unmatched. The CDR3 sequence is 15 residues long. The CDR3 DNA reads TGTGCCAGCAGCCCCTTCGAGGGAGGGCCCGGGGAGCTGTTTTTT. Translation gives CASSPFEGGPGELFF.

The DNA for the CDR3 is TGTGCCAGCTCACCTCCCCGAGACACCGGGGAGCTGTTTTTT. Protein sequence: CASSPPRDTGELFF. The V call is TRBV18, the J call TRBJ2-2; D unresolved. Germline V CDR1 and CDR2: KGHSH, LQKENI. This CDR3 comprises 14 residues. Trimming removed 3 bases at V and 3 bases at J, with 8 bases between.

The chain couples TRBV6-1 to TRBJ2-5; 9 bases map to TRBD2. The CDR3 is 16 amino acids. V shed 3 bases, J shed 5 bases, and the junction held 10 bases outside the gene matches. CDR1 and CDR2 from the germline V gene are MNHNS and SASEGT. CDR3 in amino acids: CASSDGTSLLGETQYF. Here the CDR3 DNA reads TGTGCCAGCAGTGATGGGACTAGCCTCCTCGGGGAGACCCAGTACTTC.

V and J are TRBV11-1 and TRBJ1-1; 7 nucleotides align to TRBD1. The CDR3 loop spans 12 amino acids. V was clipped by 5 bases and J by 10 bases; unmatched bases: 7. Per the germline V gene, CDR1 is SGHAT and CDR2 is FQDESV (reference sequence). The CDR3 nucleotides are TGTGCCAGCAGCGAGGGGGCCGGACGAGCTTTCTTT. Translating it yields CASSEGAGRAFF.

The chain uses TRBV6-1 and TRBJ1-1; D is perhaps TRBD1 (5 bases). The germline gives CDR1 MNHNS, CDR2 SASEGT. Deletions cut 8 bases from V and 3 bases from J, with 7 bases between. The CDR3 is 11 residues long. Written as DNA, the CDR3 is TGTGCCAGCTTAGGGGACACTGAAGCTTTCTTT. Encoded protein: CASLGDTEAFF.

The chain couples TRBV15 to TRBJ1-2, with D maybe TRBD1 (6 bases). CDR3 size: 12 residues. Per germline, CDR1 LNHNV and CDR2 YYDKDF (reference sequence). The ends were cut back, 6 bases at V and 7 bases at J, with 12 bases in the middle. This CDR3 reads CATRNSGVGYTF. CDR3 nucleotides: TGTGCCACCAGGAACTCAGGGGTTGGCTACACCTTC.

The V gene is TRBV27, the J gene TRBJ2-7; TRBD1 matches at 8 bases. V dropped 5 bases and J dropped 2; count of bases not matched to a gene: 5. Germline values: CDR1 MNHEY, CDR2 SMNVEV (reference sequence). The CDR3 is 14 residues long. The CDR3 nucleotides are TGTGCCAGCAGTCCCCGGACAGGGACCTACGAGCAGTACTTC. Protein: CASSPRTGTYEQYF.

Here the CDR3 DNA reads TGTGCCAGCAGCTTGTCCGGGTTAGCGGGAGGCCCCGGGGAGCTGTTTTTT. It translates to CASSLSGLAGGPGELFF. The genes are TRBV5-4 and TRBJ2-2, with 10 bases matching TRBD2. Per germline, CDR1 SGHNT and CDR2 YYREEE (reference sequence). V lost 1 base, J lost 6 bases, and 9 bases stayed unmatched. The CDR3 runs 17 residues.

DNA of the CDR3: TGTGCCAGCAGCCCGGGGACTAGCGGCTACGAGCAGTACTTC. Amino acid sequence: CASSPGTSGYEQYF. J is TRBJ2-7 and V is TRBV27; 11 positions match TRBD2. With 6 bases clipped from V and 3 bases from J, the junction kept 4 bases outside the gene matches. The germline gives CDR1 MNHEY, CDR2 SMNVEV (reference sequence). The CDR3 contains 14 residues.

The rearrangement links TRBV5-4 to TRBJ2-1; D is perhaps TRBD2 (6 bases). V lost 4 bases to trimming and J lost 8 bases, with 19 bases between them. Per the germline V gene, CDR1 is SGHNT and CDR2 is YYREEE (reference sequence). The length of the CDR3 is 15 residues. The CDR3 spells CASSPGLRLLDEQFF. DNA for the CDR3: TGTGCCAGCAGCCCGGGACTCCGTCTCTTGGATGAGCAGTTCTTC. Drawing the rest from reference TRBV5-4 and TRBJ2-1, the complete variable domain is ETGVTQSPTHLIKTRGQQVTLRCSSQSGHNTVSWYQQALGQGPQFIFQYYREEENGRGNFPPRFSGLQFPNYSSELNVNALELDDSALYLCASSPGLRLLDEQFFGPGTRLTVL.

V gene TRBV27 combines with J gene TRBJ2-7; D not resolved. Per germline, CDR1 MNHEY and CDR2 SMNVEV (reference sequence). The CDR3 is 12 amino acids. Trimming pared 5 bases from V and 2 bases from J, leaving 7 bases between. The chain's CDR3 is CASSTPPYEQYF. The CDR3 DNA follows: TGTGCCAGCAGTACTCCTCCCTACGAGCAGTACTTC.

CDR3 region: CASSLWQRPYEQYF. CDR3 DNA: TGTGCCAGCAGCTTATGGCAGCGCCCCTACGAGCAGTACTTC. The chain has TRBV11-2 and TRBJ2-7; D not certain. The length of the CDR3 is 14 residues. CDR1 and CDR2 from the germline V gene are SGHAT and FQNNGV. Trimming left V 2 bases short and J 2 bases short, with 10 bases between.

The CDR3: CASSLDSVNTEAFF. The CDR3 DNA reads as TGTGCCAGCAGTCTAGACAGTGTGAACACTGAAGCTTTCTTT. J is TRBJ1-1 and V is TRBV11-3; possibly TRBD1 for D (5 bases). V lost 6 bases and J 0 bases, leaving 11 bases between the germline ends. The CDR3 loop spans 14 amino acids. Looked up from germline, CDR1 is SGHNT and CDR2 is YENEEA.